Presented here are 3 T cell receptor beta chains from one specimen sequenced in a study of spatial heterogeneity in lung cancer. As for time point: blood at routine non-recurrence follow-up after resection. TCRdb re-called the 5' RACE reads through MiXCR, storing one row per CDR3 protein. This repertoire shows over 35,000 distinct CDR3 sequences, approximately 10% found once; its top ten account for 15% to 20%. The sequences come from PBMCs, collected at follow-up. The receptors originated from a female donor with early-stage non-small cell lung cancer.

This rearrangement joins TRBV7-2 to TRBJ2-7; tentatively, D is TRBD1 or TRBD2 (6 bases each). The CDR3 has 15 amino acids. V dropped 5 bases and J dropped 3 bases, with 17 bases sitting between them. CDR1 and CDR2 from the germline V gene are SGHTA and FQGNSA. The CDR3 nucleotides read TGTGCCAGCAGCCTAGACGGGGGCGCATACTACGAGCAGTACTTC. Its protein product is CASSLDGGAYYEQYF.

This chain links TRBV20-1 with TRBJ2-7; 7 positions agree with TRBD1. The CDR3 totals 16 residues. Germline-derived CDR1 and CDR2 are DFQATT and SNEGSKA (reference sequence). V trimming: 3 bases; J trimming: 1 base; junction bases outside the gene matches: 12. The DNA of the CDR3 is TGCAGTGCTAGTGGGGCCGACAGGGAACCGTCCTACGAGCAGTACTTC. Translating gives CSASGADREPSYEQYF.

This chain uses TRBV4-1 with TRBJ1-3; D may be TRBD1 (5 bases). Germline assignment: CDR1 MGHRA and CDR2 YSYEKL. The CDR3 is made up of 17 amino acids. Trimming cost V 0 bases and J 2 bases, with 14 bases left between them. The CDR3 protein is CASSQEPPDRAGNTIYF. DNA for the CDR3: TGCGCCAGCAGCCAAGAACCCCCTGACAGAGCTGGAAACACCATATATTTT.